A selection of T cell receptor beta chains follows, all from one sample in a study of cytomegalovirus exposure and HLA in healthy donors. The assay was immunoSEQ multiplex PCR, and TCRdb's table has in-frame clones only and misses some. The repertoire consists of approximately 210,000 clones, with roughly 77% occurring once and the leading ten covering around 0.38%. The sequenced sample was PBMCs. Source of these receptors: a male donor in good health and CMV-seropositive. Both conserved end residues are part of each CDR3. A D gene is named only where the DNA matches it firmly. Rows give clone size only sometimes, using once, few, many, or a class for an expanded clone.

>.|TRBD2|TRBV11-1|TRBJ2-7
CASSLREGRFNEQYF
TGTGCCAGCAGCTTAAGGGAGGGCCGTTTCAACGAGCAGTACTTC
>once|TRBD2|TRBV5-3|TRBJ2-1
CARSFLASGELDEQFF
TGTGCCAGAAGCTTTTTGGCTAGCGGGGAATTGGATGAGCAGTTCTTC
>.|.|TRBV6-6|TRBJ1-5
CASSQDGNQPQHF
TGTGCCAGCAGTCAGGATGGCAATCAGCCCCAGCATTTT
>.|.|TRBV5-8|TRBJ1-2
CASSLGQLVGYGYTF
TGTGCCAGCAGCTTAGGACAGCTCGTCGGCTATGGCTACACCTTC
>.|TRBD1|TRBV25-1|TRBJ1-2
CASGDSAGLGYTF
TGTGCCAGCGGGGACAGTGCGGGTCTTGGCTACACCTTC
>.|.|TRBV11-2|TRBJ2-3
CASSLESTDTQYF
TGTGCCAGCAGCCTCGAGTCCACAGATACGCAGTATTTT
>few|TRBD1|TRBV6-5|TRBJ1-1
CASSPGQTNTEAFF
TGTGCCAGCAGTCCGGGACAGACGAACACTGAAGCTTTCTTT
>once|TRBD2|TRBV2|TRBJ2-3
CASSGTSGAYTQYF
TGTGCCAGCAGTGGGACTAGCGGTGCGTATACGCAGTATTTT
>.|TRBD2|TRBV7-6|TRBJ2-3
CASGGGDYSTDTQYF
TGTGCCAGCGGGGGAGGGGACTACAGCACAGATACGCAGTATTTT
>.|TRBD2|TRBV11-2|TRBJ2-3
CASSRLAGGGTQYF
TGTGCCAGCAGCCGACTAGCGGGAGGGGGAACGCAGTATTTT
>.|.|TRBV4-1|TRBJ2-5
CASRQYDDGGAQETQYF
TGCGCCAGCAGACAGTATGACGATGGGGGGGCCCAAGAGACCCAGTACTTC
>.|TRBD1|TRBV7-6|TRBJ2-7
CASSLALGQVYEQYF
TGTGCCAGCAGCTTAGCCTTAGGACAGGTCTACGAGCAGTACTTC
>.|TRBD2|TRBV28|TRBJ2-1
CASSKRVGAGLYNEQFF
TGTGCCAGCAGTAAGAGGGTAGGAGCGGGACTATACAATGAGCAGTTCTTC
>.|.|TRBV2|TRBJ2-4
CASSERGGKNIQYF
TGTGCCAGCAGTGAGAGAGGGGGTAAGAACATTCAGTACTTC
>once|TRBD2|TRBV5-5|TRBJ2-2
CASSLGGGGYTGELFF
TGTGCCAGCAGCTTGGGTGGCGGGGGATACACCGGGGAGCTGTTTTTT
>once|.|TRBV27|TRBJ2-5
CASSLCRVTVRKETQYF
TGTGCCAGCAGTTTATGTCGCGTAACAGTACGGAAAGAGACCCAGTACTTC
>few|TRBD1|TRBV4-1|TRBJ2-5
CASSESAGGAETQYF
TGCGCCAGCAGCGAAAGCGCAGGGGGCGCGGAGACCCAGTACTTC
>.|TRBD2|TRBV4-3|TRBJ2-3
CASSHGLAGVKDTQYF
TGCGCCAGCAGCCACGGCCTAGCGGGAGTAAAAGATACGCAGTATTTT
>.|.|TRBV4-1|TRBJ2-4
CASSAQGNLAKNIQYF
TGCGCCAGCAGCGCACAGGGAAACCTAGCCAAAAACATTCAGTACTTC
>.|TRBD1|TRBV19|TRBJ1-2
CASSRDRRYYGYTF
TGTGCCAGTAGTAGGGACAGGCGATACTATGGCTACACCTTC
>.|TRBD1|TRBV23-1|TRBJ2-1
CASSQSVFGTGIYNEQFF
TGCGCCAGCAGTCAATCAGTCTTCGGGACAGGAATTTACAATGAGCAGTTCTTC
>.|TRBD1|TRBV25-1|TRBJ1-1
CASTSIEGAPAFF
TGTGCCAGCACCTCAATAGAGGGGGCGCCGGCTTTCTTT
>once|.|TRBV18|TRBJ2-7
CASSPRGVTYEQYF
TGTGCCAGCTCACCACGGGGCGTTACTTACGAGCAGTACTTC
>.|TRBD2|TRBV4-2|TRBJ2-7
CASSQDASGRRLSGYEQYF
TGTGCCAGCAGCCAAGATGCTAGCGGGAGAAGACTATCCGGCTACGAGCAGTACTTC
>.|.|TRBV5-8|TRBJ2-7
CASMVNLAGEQYF
TGTGCCAGCATGGTGAATCTCGCCGGCGAGCAGTACTTC
>.|TRBD1|TRBV5-5|TRBJ1-2
CASSLMTGANYGYTF
TGTGCCAGCAGCTTGATGACAGGGGCAAACTATGGCTACACCTTC
>once|.|TRBV10-3|TRBJ2-2
CAISLPTRGELFF
TGTGCCATCAGTCTACCCACGCGCGGGGAGCTGTTTTTT
>.|.|TRBV21-1|TRBJ1-5
CASSKVTHRGICQPQHF
TGTGCCAGCAGCAAAGTTACCCACAGGGGGATTTGTCAGCCCCAGCATTTT
>.|.|TRBV5-1|TRBJ2-7
CASRSVAGKYEQYF
TGCGCCAGCAGGTCAGTGGCAGGGAAATACGAGCAGTACTTC
>few|.|TRBV4-1|TRBJ2-1
CASSQDRLAYNEQFF
TGCGCCAGCAGCCAAGATAGACTAGCCTACAATGAGCAGTTCTTC
>few|.|TRBV7-2|TRBJ2-5
CASSLGLYQETQYF
TGTGCCAGCAGCTTGGGACTCTACCAAGAGACCCAGTACTTC
>few|TRBD1|TRBV25-1|TRBJ1-5
CASSETGTGNNQPQHF
TGTGCCAGCAGTGAAACGGGGACAGGTAACAATCAGCCCCAGCATTTT
>few|.|TRBV7-3|TRBJ2-1
CASSLMVLGGAAYNEQFF
TGTGCCAGCAGCTTAATGGTCCTAGGGGGGGCCGCATACAATGAGCAGTTCTTC
>few|TRBD2|TRBV30|TRBJ2-7
CAWTRLAAYEQYF
TGTGCCTGGACCCGACTAGCGGCCTACGAGCAGTACTTC
>.|TRBD2|TRBV18|TRBJ2-1
CASSPLREVRNEQFF
TGTGCCAGCTCACCATTGCGGGAGGTTCGTAATGAGCAGTTCTTC